This TCR beta chain was retrieved from a study of T cell responses to AZD1222 COVID-19 vaccine (dated by TCRdb to the early 2020s). Context from the whole study: AZD1222 recipients whose second dose came at about 4 weeks and those whose second dose came at about 12 weeks were combined into one group, since spike-specific TCR depth and breadth did not differ between the two schedules. Trial participants were enrolled into age subgroups of 18-55, 56-69 and 70-plus years, which contained roughly 140, 27 and 60 TCR-sequenced participants, respectively. A total of 233 trial participants underwent TCR sequencing, of whom approximately 210 received two doses of AZD1222 and about 25 received two doses of the MenACWY control vaccine.

The time point label for this specimen denotes: baseline before first vaccination. Vaccinee samples were obtained from the UK trials COV001 and COV002, which included a single-blind randomized controlled phase 2/3 trial of AZD1222 (ChAdOx1 nCoV-19) in healthy adults. For TCRbeta chain sequencing, PBMC samples from trial participants were taken at day 0 and at day 28 after the second dose. Results the study describes overall, beyond this receptor: Reportedly, almost half of the unique spike-specific TCRs recognized epitopes lying outside the regions that are mutated in the B.1.351 and B.1.1.7 variants. In the small 56-69-year group, the increase in depth fell short of significance, most likely because of low power. Spike-specific TCR breadth and depth rose significantly after two AZD1222 doses compared with day 0 and with MenACWY recipients. No day 14 peak-response samples were available, so repertoires were characterized only after the peak T cell response. Most participants were white British and females outnumbered males, and the authors suggested that clonal diversity may have been underestimated. The vaccine-associated CD4 TCRs covered the entire spike protein, and the dominant responses fell in regions 160-218 and 743-854. Conclusions about previously exposed vaccinees were limited because only a handful of AZD1222 recipients were SARS-CoV-2 seropositive at baseline.

The CDR3 regions of human TCRbeta chains were analyzed by immunosequencing. The source study handled its data this way. TCRs in the repertoires were matched against a reference library of SARS-CoV-2-specific TCRs that had been generated with the MIRA antigen-specificity platform. Breadth was defined as the fraction of unique TCRs that were SARS-CoV-2-associated. Depth was defined as the fraction of total T cells that were SARS-CoV-2-associated. Using the MIRA data, each spike-specific TCR was mapped to the spike region that the TCR reacts to and placed in a CD4 or CD8 class. Log10-transformed breadth and depth values were compared by one-way ANOVA with Sidak's multiple comparisons tests. TCRdb took over this immuneACCESS table, retaining in-frame rearrangements with V and J assigned. Such tables are incomplete; in checked studies, under half of the missing clones stem from an unresolved V gene, and the remainder is unexplained. For V, J and clone size, that table is used; D and trimming come from the DNA. Within this sample are approximately 120,000 clones, with roughly 88% of them counted one time only. The ten largest account for more than 15% of the sample.

With respect to this clone: Its antigen is still unknown. Base qualities are not at hand, and no much larger clone is one base apart.

Inclusive of the bounding cysteine and valine, the CDR3 is 15 residues long. Solely the CDR3 DNA is kept, with 45 bases framed from the first base. CDR1 and CDR2, looked up from the germline V gene (reference sequence), are LGHDT and YNNKEL. V gives up 6 bases and J gives up 3 bases, and the segment between their germline ends measures 18 bases. This specimen consisted of peripheral blood, obtained on day 0 of AZD1222 vaccination. The receptor's source is an adult in good health. The chain uses TRBV3-1 (or the pseudogene TRBV3-2) and TRBJ2-7, with the D gene not confidently named. The nucleotides read TGTGCCAGCAGATCCCGGGCCAGAACCTTCTACGAGCAGTACGTC. It translates to CASRSRARTFYEQYV.